These 14 T cell receptor beta chains came from one sample sequenced in a study of cytomegalovirus exposure and HLA in healthy donors. Primers included in the PCR were 60 Vbeta and 13 Jbeta primers. The repertoire was sequenced with immunoSEQ multiplex PCR; TCRdb's copy has only in-frame clones and lacks some. The table lists about 180,000 clones, around 82% of them singletons. Material for sequencing was PBMCs. Source of these receptors: a middle-aged man in good health and CMV-seronegative.

The rearrangement uses TRBV19 and TRBJ2-7; 8 bases map to TRBD2. CDR1 and CDR2 from the germline V gene are LNHDA and SQIVND (reference sequence). V lost 11 bases, J lost 6 bases, and 15 bases stayed unmatched. The CDR3 runs 14 residues. This CDR3 is CACSQGGGTFEQYF. The DNA for the CDR3 is TGTGCCTGCTCCCAGGGCGGGGGGACTTTCGAGCAGTACTTC.

This clone showed up just a few times. J is TRBJ1-4 and V is TRBV5-6; weak D call: TRBD1 (5 bases). The germline V gene encodes CDR1 SGHDT and CDR2 YYEEEE. The CDR3 extends over 17 amino acids. V lost 2 bases, J lost 5 bases, and 19 bases lay in between. The DNA for the CDR3 is TGTGCCAGCAGCTTCTACAAGCCATCAGGGTCCAATGAAAAACTGTTTTTT. This codes for CASSFYKPSGSNEKLFF.

The V and J genes are TRBV29-1 and TRBJ2-5, with D possibly matching TRBD1 (5 bases). V lost 2 bases to trimming and J lost 1 base, with 8 bases between them. Germline V gene data show CDR1 as SQVTM and CDR2 as ANQGSEA. The CDR3 length is 13 residues. CDR3 DNA sequence: TGCAGCGTTGAACAGGACACCCAAGAGACCCAGTACTTC. As protein: CSVEQDTQETQYF.

The genes are TRBV7-2 and TRBJ2-7, with 11 bases lining up with TRBD2. The CDR3 totals 18 residues. V shed 1 base, J shed 8 bases, and the junction held 16 bases outside the gene matches. Germline loops: CDR1 SGHTA, CDR2 FQGNSA. The CDR3 nucleotides read TGTGCCAGCAGCTTAGGGTCGGCGGTACTAGCGGGAGCACTGCAGCAGTACTTC. Its translation is CASSLGSAVLAGALQQYF.

DNA of the CDR3: TGTGCCAGCAGCCCCAGACAGGCGACGAACACTGAAGCTTTCTTT. Protein product: CASSPRQATNTEAFF. The J gene is TRBJ1-1, the V gene TRBV25-1; possible D gene TRBD1, 6 bases. The CDR3 has 15 residues. CDR1 and CDR2 (germline): MGHDK, SYGVNS. V lost 6 bases and J lost 1, with 15 bases in between.

The CDR3 is CASSTSVGTASYEQYF. Here the CDR3 DNA reads TGTGCCAGCAGCACCTCTGTTGGGACAGCTTCCTACGAGCAGTACTTC. The V gene is TRBV7-9, the J gene TRBJ2-7; 7 bases match TRBD1. V lost 5 bases to trimming and J lost 1 base; unmatched junction nucleotides: 11. Germline loops: CDR1 SEHNR, CDR2 FQNEAQ (reference sequence). This CDR3 spans 16 amino acids.

The CDR3 sequence is CASSPSRAAREKLFF. CDR3 nucleotides: TGTGCCAGCAGCCCATCCAGGGCGGCTAGGGAAAAACTGTTTTTT. The genes are TRBV11-3 and TRBJ1-4; the D gene is possibly TRBD1 (5 bases). Between the trimmed V and J ends, which lost 5 bases and 8 bases, there was a span of 18 bases. Per the germline V gene, CDR1 is SGHNT and CDR2 is YENEEA. The CDR3 covers 15 residues.

This clone appeared a single time. This sequence joins TRBV30 and TRBJ2-3; 10 positions match TRBD2. Germline V CDR1 and CDR2: GTSNPN, SVGIG (reference sequence). The CDR3 runs 17 residues. V lost 0 bases and J lost 4; bases outside the gene matches: 10. CDR3 residues: CAWSVPEWSGRADTQYF. The CDR3 region has the DNA TGTGCCTGGAGTGTACCGGAATGGAGCGGGAGGGCAGATACGCAGTATTTT.

In its sample, this clone was seen once. The gene calls are TRBV18 and TRBJ1-2; 7 nucleotides match TRBD1. This CDR3 comprises 14 residues. From germline, CDR1 is KGHSH and CDR2 LQKENI. The J segment lost 3 bases and the V segment lost 2 bases, leaving 3 bases of the junction unmatched. The CDR3 DNA is TGTGCCAGCTCACCAGGAGGGGGCGACTATGGCTACACCTTC. Translating it yields CASSPGGGDYGYTF.

This chain uses TRBV30 with TRBJ2-2; D is unresolved. There are 13 residues in the CDR3. Deletions cut 4 bases from V and 7 bases from J, with 13 bases between. The V gene's germline CDR1 is GTSNPN and CDR2 SVGIG (reference sequence). The CDR3 DNA follows: TGTGCCTGGACCGGAGAGGAGAACGGGGAGCTGTTTTTT. This encodes CAWTGEENGELFF.

The rearrangement links TRBV12-1 to TRBJ1-1; TRBD1 reflects the table's D call only, with no check against the DNA. TRBV12-1 is a recognized pseudogene. This CDR3 is built from 13 residues. CDR3 residues: CASSFVGDRGAFF. CDR3 in DNA: TGTGCCAGCAGCTTTGTAGGGGATAGAGGAGCTTTCTTT.

Regarding this clone: An end of the junction differs from the germline gene, which may be a read error. The rearrangement links TRBV7-9 to TRBJ1-4; 9 positions match TRBD1. From germline, CDR1 is SEHNR and CDR2 FQNEAQ (reference sequence). The CDR3 extends over 15 amino acids. The CDR3 bases are TGTTCCAGCAGCCTCGATACAGGGGGCTTTGAAAAACTGTTTTTT. Protein: CSSSLDTGGFEKLFF.

This clone has a single count. The CDR3 here is CASSLGGIEQYF. Written as DNA, the CDR3 is TGTGCCAGCAGCCTGGGGGGGATCGAGCAGTACTTC. The J gene is TRBJ2-7, the V gene TRBV7-2; 7 bases align to TRBD2. Germline V gene lookup returns CDR1 SGHTA and CDR2 FQGNSA. The CDR3 is 12 amino acids. The ends lost 5 bases at V and 6 bases at J; junction bases unmatched: 4.

In its sample, this clone was seen a few times. The chain employs TRBV7-2 and TRBJ2-3; 9 nucleotides line up with TRBD2. J gave up 3 bases and V 5 bases, and 9 bases lay outside the gene matches. The CDR3 has 16 amino acids. Germline loops: CDR1 SGHTA, CDR2 FQGNSA. CDR3 amino acids: CASSIVAGVSTDTQYF. In DNA, the CDR3 is TGTGCCAGCAGCATCGTAGCGGGGGTCTCAACAGATACGCAGTATTTT.